These 29 T cell receptor beta chains were all obtained from the same sample, sequenced in a study of human T cells and chemical hapten exposure. The time point here: pre-sensitization, week 0. The treatment here: therapeutic diphenylcyclopropenone sensitization with weekly scalp DPC. TCRdb ran MiXCR on the RACE reads and lists one entry per CDR3 protein. The sample includes about 98,000 distinct CDR3 sequences, roughly a tenth of them seen just once. The sample consisted of whole blood, taken in connection with sensitization to the hapten diphenylcyclopropenone (DPC). These TCRs come from an older woman with alopecia areata. Some clones in this sample may be carry-over from other donors' samples.

In this sample, this clonotype turned up a few times. The chain uses TRBV6-5 and TRBJ1-6; perhaps TRBD1 as D (5 bases). This CDR3 has 15 amino acids. V lost 10 bases, J lost 0 bases, and 13 bases lay in between. CDR1 and CDR2 from the germline V gene are MNHEY and SVGAGI. CDR3 nucleotide sequence: TGTGCCACCCGTGAGGGGAGCTCCTATAATTCACCCCTCCACTTT. Translating gives CATREGSSYNSPLHF.

This clonotype has more than one count but fewer than ten. V is TRBV2 and J is TRBJ2-2; TRBD1 might be the D (6 bases). The V gene lost 6 bases and the J gene lost 1 base, with 9 bases spanning the gap. Germline V gene lookup returns CDR1 SNHLY and CDR2 FYNNEI. The CDR3 contains 14 residues. The CDR3 bases are TGTGCCAGCAGCCCGACAGGGAACACCGGGGAGCTGTTTTTT. This gives the protein CASSPTGNTGELFF.

V is TRBV5-6 and J is TRBJ2-1; D gene unclear. The V gene lost 4 bases and the J gene lost 2 bases, with 10 bases spanning the gap. The CDR3 spans 14 residues. The V gene's germline CDR1 is SGHDT and CDR2 YYEEEE. The CDR3 DNA is TGTGCCAGCAGCCTACACGGGCCCTACAATGAGCAGTTCTTC. Residues: CASSLHGPYNEQFF. Together with reference TRBV5-6 and TRBJ2-1, the CDR3 gives the full variable domain: DAGVTQSPTHLIKTRGQQVTLRCSPKSGHDTVSWYQQALGQGPQFIFQYYEEEERQRGNFPDRFSGHQFPNYSSELNVNALLLGDSALYLCASSLHGPYNEQFFGPGTRLTVL.

The chain recombines TRBV5-1 with TRBJ2-2; perhaps TRBD1 as D (6 bases). This CDR3 is built from 16 residues. Germline CDR1 SGHRS, CDR2 YFSETQ. V lost 0 bases, J lost 4 bases, and 13 bases lay in between. CDR3 nucleotide sequence: TGCGCCAGCAGCTTGGCAGGGGAGTTTGGCACCGGGGAGCTGTTTTTT. Encoded protein: CASSLAGEFGTGELFF.

This clonotype was seen ten or more times. This chain joins TRBV29-1 and TRBJ2-2, with D possibly TRBD1 on 6 matching bases. The CDR3 extends over 17 amino acids. V shed 0 bases and J shed 0 bases, with 14 bases lying between them. Germline loops: CDR1 SQVTM, CDR2 ANQGSEA. CDR3 amino acids: CSVEDQDSSPNTGELFF. CDR3 in DNA: TGCAGCGTTGAAGATCAGGACAGCAGCCCGAACACCGGGGAGCTGTTTTTT.

This clonotype was counted at least ten times. J is TRBJ1-2 and V is TRBV29-1; 9 bases map to TRBD1. V was clipped by 1 base and J by 4 bases; unmatched bases: 4. CDR1 and CDR2 (germline): SQVTM, ANQGSEA. This CDR3 comprises 14 residues. The CDR3 sequence is CSVEGRDRVYGYTF. The CDR3, as DNA: TGCAGCGTTGAAGGAAGGGACAGGGTCTATGGCTACACCTTC.

This clonotype has at least ten counts. The gene calls are TRBV6-5 and TRBJ1-3; TRBD1 matches 7 bases. The CDR3 covers 15 residues. V dropped 2 bases and J dropped 2; count of bases not matched to a gene: 3. Germline assignment: CDR1 MNHEY and CDR2 SVGAGI. The CDR3, as DNA: TGTGCCAGCAGTTACGACAGGGCAACTGGAAACACCATATATTTT. This codes for CASSYDRATGNTIYF.

In its sample, this clonotype was seen many times. The chain combines TRBV27 with TRBJ2-2, with D unclear. The CDR3 contains 14 residues. CDR1 and CDR2 (germline): MNHEY, SMNVEV (reference sequence). Trimming shortened V by 4 bases and J by 0 bases, and 6 bases separated the two germline ends. This chain's CDR3 is CASSWQTNTGELFF. As DNA, the CDR3 is TGTGCCAGCAGTTGGCAGACGAACACCGGGGAGCTGTTTTTT.

In its sample, this clonotype was seen many times. J is TRBJ1-2 and V is TRBV7-9; weak D call: TRBD1 (5 bases). This CDR3 is built from 13 residues. V shed 4 bases and J shed 3 bases, with 9 bases lying between them. Germline CDR1 and CDR2: SEHNR and FQNEAQ (reference sequence). The DNA of the CDR3 is TGTGCCAGCAGCTCTGGAGGGGACTATGGCTACACCTTC. Protein product: CASSSGGDYGYTF.

The table lists this clonotype with a few counts. V gene TRBV5-1 combines with J gene TRBJ2-5; D may be TRBD1 (6 bases). CDR1 and CDR2 (germline): SGHRS, YFSETQ. V lost 2 bases and J 4 bases, leaving 12 bases between the germline ends. The CDR3 covers 14 residues. CDR3 in DNA: TGCGCCAGCAGCTTCCCAGACAGGCTAGAGACCCAGTACTTC. Amino acid sequence: CASSFPDRLETQYF. Full variable domain (missing parts from reference TRBV5-1 and TRBJ2-5): KAGVTQTPRYLIKTRGQQVTLSCSPISGHRSVSWYQQTPGQGLQFLFEYFSETQRNKGNFPGRFSGRQFSNSRSEMNVSTLELGDSALYLCASSFPDRLETQYFGPGTRLLVL.

The J gene is TRBJ1-5, the V gene TRBV20-1; possible D gene TRBD1, 5 bases. The CDR3 is 15 residues long. V gave up 3 bases and J gave up 0 bases, with 12 bases separating them. CDR1 and CDR2 from the germline V gene are DFQATT and SNEGSKA (reference sequence). This chain's CDR3 is CSASESGGSNQPQHF. The CDR3 region has the DNA TGCAGTGCTAGCGAATCGGGGGGTAGCAATCAGCCCCAGCATTTT.

This clonotype was picked up many times. The V call is TRBV20-1, the J call TRBJ1-2; the D is unclear. Trimming stripped 1 base from V and 4 bases from J, with 10 bases between. Germline CDR1 DFQATT, CDR2 SNEGSKA (reference sequence). This CDR3 is 13 amino acids long. CDR3 loop: CSARGSQVYGYTF. In nucleotides, the CDR3 is TGCAGTGCTAGAGGCAGCCAGGTCTATGGCTACACCTTC.

This clonotype was seen at least ten times. The gene calls are TRBV2 and TRBJ2-5; TRBD2 is a possible D gene (6 bases). Trimming cost V 6 bases and J 1 base, with 15 bases left between them. The CDR3 spans 15 residues. Germline V gene sequence: CDR1 SNHLY, CDR2 FYNNEI. The CDR3 sequence: CASRARRGIQETQYF. The CDR3 DNA follows: TGTGCCAGCAGGGCTCGGCGGGGAATCCAAGAGACCCAGTACTTC.

This clonotype was observed a handful of times. The J gene is TRBJ2-4, the V gene TRBV14; D possibly corresponds to TRBD2 (5 bases). This CDR3 spans 16 amino acids. Germline V gene sequence: CDR1 SGHDN, CDR2 FVKESK. V dropped 3 bases and J dropped 1 base, with 13 bases sitting between them. CDR3 sequence (DNA): TGTGCCAGCAGCCAGATGGACGGGGTGGCCAAAAACATTCAGTACTTC. Protein: CASSQMDGVAKNIQYF.

In this sample, this clonotype turned up a few times. Germline is not matched at one junction end, which may reflect a read error. The chain combines TRBV7-7 with TRBJ2-5; tentatively, D is TRBD1 or TRBD2 (5 bases each). The CDR3 is 15 residues long. From germline, CDR1 is SSHAT and CDR2 FNYEAQ (reference sequence). CDR3 amino acids: CASSLAIGGQETQYF. The CDR3 DNA reads as TGTGCTAGCAGCTTAGCGATTGGGGGCCAAGAGACCCAGTACTTC. Combining the CDR3 with reference TRBV7-7 and TRBJ2-5 gives the whole variable domain GAGVSQSPRYKVTKRGQDVTLRCDPISSHATLYWYQQALGQGPEFLTYFNYEAQPDKSGLPSDRFSAERPEGSISTLTIQRTEQRDSAMYRCASSLAIGGQETQYFGPGTRLLVL.

This clonotype was picked up many times. V gene TRBV20-1 combines with J gene TRBJ2-1; 9 positions match TRBD2. The CDR3 extends over 18 amino acids. Germline loops: CDR1 DFQATT, CDR2 SNEGSKA (reference sequence). V lost 6 bases to trimming and J lost 5 bases; unmatched junction nucleotides: 20. CDR3 nucleotides: TGCAGTGCACCCCCGATTCCCGGAGGACTAGCGCTCAACAATGAGCAGTTCTTC. It translates to CSAPPIPGGLALNNEQFF.

The sample holds a few counts of this clonotype. The chain links TRBV5-1 to TRBJ2-1; TRBD1 or TRBD2 may be the D gene (6 bases each). This CDR3 comprises 13 residues. Germline V CDR1 and CDR2: SGHRS, YFSETQ. Trimming cost V 5 bases and J 8 bases, with 14 bases left between them. In DNA, the CDR3 is TGCGCCAGCAGATTCTGGGGGGCTTATGAGCAGTTCTTC. It specifies CASRFWGAYEQFF.

The V and J genes are TRBV7-6 and TRBJ2-1; 11 bases are shared with TRBD1. Germline CDR1 SGHVS, CDR2 FNYEAQ. V was clipped by 3 bases and J by 3 bases; unmatched bases: 19. The CDR3 totals 21 residues. CDR3 coding DNA: TGTGCCAGCAGCTTCTTAGCTTACTCCACCGGGACAGGGGGTCTCTACAATGAGCAGTTCTTC. This translates into CASSFLAYSTGTGGLYNEQFF.

This clonotype showed up just a few times. J is TRBJ1-1 and V is TRBV6-1, with TRBD1 identical over 9 bases. This CDR3 has 14 residues. J was trimmed by 3 bases and V by 3 bases; bases with no gene match: 2. CDR1 MNHNS and CDR2 SASEGT come from the germline V gene. CDR3 DNA: TGTGCCAGCAGTGACACAGGGGGCCACACTGAAGCTTTCTTT. It is translated as CASSDTGGHTEAFF.

This chain links TRBV29-1 with TRBJ2-5; D call uncertain. The V end was cut by 3 bases, the J end by 6 bases, with 2 bases between. Per germline, CDR1 SQVTM and CDR2 ANQGSEA. CDR3 length equals 9 residues. CDR3 nucleotide sequence: TGCAGCGTTGAGCAGACCCAGTACTTC. This gives the protein CSVEQTQYF.

The chain couples TRBV2 to TRBJ2-1; no reliable D call. Trimming pared 3 bases from V and 5 bases from J, leaving 8 bases between. CDR1 is SNHLY, CDR2 FYNNEI, per germline. The CDR3 has 13 residues. The DNA of the CDR3 is TGTGCCAGCAGTGATGGCGGAAACAATGAGCAGTTCTTC. This translates into CASSDGGNNEQFF.

This clonotype was detected many times. The V call is TRBV12-3 or TRBV12-4, the J call TRBJ2-5; D possibly uses TRBD1 or TRBD2 (6 bases each). CDR3 length: 14 residues. V lost 7 bases to trimming and J lost 5 bases, with 17 bases between them. The CDR3 loop is CASIERGVTETQYF. CDR3 bases: TGTGCCAGCATCGAAAGGGGGGTAACGGAGACCCAGTACTTC.

At least ten counts were recorded for this clonotype. V gene TRBV20-1 combines with J gene TRBJ2-5; 8 bases line up with TRBD1. This CDR3 spans 15 amino acids. Germline assignment: CDR1 DFQATT and CDR2 SNEGSKA (reference sequence). With 6 bases clipped from V and 0 bases from J, the junction kept 9 bases outside the gene matches. CDR3 protein: CSATPGQEYQETQYF. CDR3 nucleotide sequence: TGCAGTGCGACGCCGGGACAGGAGTACCAAGAGACCCAGTACTTC.

This chain joins TRBV12-3 or TRBV12-4 and TRBJ2-3; 11 bases match TRBD2. The V segment lost 4 bases and the J segment 3 bases; nucleotides outside the gene matches: 3. This CDR3 has 15 residues. The CDR3 spells CASSSTSGATDTQYF. CDR3 coding DNA: TGTGCCAGCAGTTCGACTAGCGGGGCAACAGATACGCAGTATTTT.

This clonotype came up many times. The V gene is TRBV7-9, the J gene TRBJ1-2; tentatively, D is TRBD1 (6 bases). This CDR3 is 13 amino acids long. Trimming took off 10 bases at V and 3 bases at J, with 15 bases between the two ends. Germline V gene data show CDR1 as SEHNR and CDR2 as FQNEAQ (reference sequence). CDR3: CATPGGADYGYTF. CDR3 in DNA: TGTGCCACGCCCGGGGGGGCGGACTATGGCTACACCTTC. The complete variable domain, with remaining parts taken from reference TRBV7-9 and TRBJ1-2, reads DTGVSQNPRHKITKRGQNVTFRCDPISEHNRLYWYRQTLGQGPEFLTYFQNEAQLEKSRLLSDRFSAERPKGSFSTLEIQRTEQGDSAMYLCATPGGADYGYTFGSGTRLTVV.

The V call is TRBV12-3 or TRBV12-4, the J call TRBJ1-3; D not resolved. V lost 5 bases to trimming and J lost 0 bases, with 11 bases between them. The length of the CDR3 is 15 residues. CDR3 sequence reads: CASSPALLSGNTIYF. CDR3 in DNA: TGTGCCAGCAGTCCAGCCCTCCTCTCTGGAAACACCATATATTTT.

This clonotype was seen at least ten times. The chain joins TRBV7-9 to TRBJ2-3; the D gene is possibly TRBD1 (7 bases). The CDR3 totals 15 residues. From germline, CDR1 is SEHNR and CDR2 FQNEAQ (reference sequence). Trimming removed 8 bases from V and 7 bases from J, with 22 bases in between. The CDR3 nucleotides are TGTGCCAGCCACATGGGGAGACAGGGACTCAATACGCAGTATTTT. Translation gives CASHMGRQGLNTQYF.

This clonotype appeared once. The genes are TRBV10-2 and TRBJ1-2, with D possibly being TRBD1 (6 bases). Germline V gene sequence: CDR1 WSHSY, CDR2 SAAADI. The germline V and J ends were trimmed by 3 bases and 8 bases, with 19 bases remaining between them. This CDR3 has 15 amino acids. This chain's CDR3 is CASSDSGTGQLGYTF. The CDR3 DNA sequence: TGCGCCAGCAGTGATTCAGGGACGGGACAATTGGGCTACACCTTC.

About this clonotype itself: A much larger clonotype is one base distant, so this may be a read error. The chain uses TRBV7-8 and TRBJ2-7; 9 bases agree with TRBD1. CDR3 length: 16 residues. The germline V gene encodes CDR1 SGHVS and CDR2 FQNEAQ. CDR3 in amino acids: CASSRGPGQGFYEPYF. DNA for the CDR3: TGTGCCAGCAGCCGGGGACCGGGACAGGGATTCTACGAGCCGTACTTC.